This T cell receptor (beta chain) was sequenced in a study of T cell changes during pregnancy in multiple sclerosis. This clone was found once. The protocol was immunoSEQ multiplex PCR, while the TCRdb copy is restricted to in-frame clones and leaves out a portion. Among tens of thousands of clones listed, 85% to 95% were seen once. V dropped 2 bases and J dropped 4; count of bases not matched to a gene: 8. CDR1 and CDR2 from the germline V gene are MDHEN and SYDVKM. The CDR3 length is 17 residues. V is TRBV28 and J is TRBJ2-1; 10 bases fit TRBD2. This receptor was obtained from a female donor with multiple sclerosis, enrolled in a pregnancy study. The source was peripheral blood, collected before pregnancy. The CDR3 spells CASSLPTGLALYNEQFF. In DNA, the CDR3 is TGTGCCAGCAGTTTACCCACGGGACTAGCGTTATACAATGAGCAGTTCTTC.